Given below is one T cell receptor (beta chain) in context. The sample belongs to a study of CD8 T cells in Susac syndrome. Random hexamers were used to reverse transcribe the RNA input (about 0.5 to 1 ug). The TCR beta CDR3 was amplified by immunoSEQ multiplex PCR across 54 Vbeta, 13 Jbeta. TCRdb analysed the immunoSEQ multiplex PCR reads with MiXCR anew, one entry per CDR3 protein. Of about 150,000 distinct CDR3 sequences detected, roughly 96% appear once; the ten largest clones hold approximately 0.12%. The germline CDR1 and CDR2 sequences are MNHEY and SMNVEV (reference sequence). This CDR3 is built from 15 residues. V shed 8 bases and J 3 bases; nucleotides not matched to a gene: 8. Each multiple sclerosis control was a treatment-naive patient with relapsing-remitting disease that was either stable or active. The CD8+ and CD4+ T cells were isolated magnetically using a negative isolation approach, whereas the TEMRA cells were enriched by FACS.

Specimen: CD4+ T cells from PBMCs. This TCR was sampled from a human donor with multiple sclerosis. The chain uses TRBV27 and TRBJ1-5, with TRBD1 matching over 9 bases. For the CDR3, the DNA is TGTGCCAGCGGCCGGACAGGGGCCTACAATCAGCCCCAGCATTTT. Its protein is CASGRTGAYNQPQHF.